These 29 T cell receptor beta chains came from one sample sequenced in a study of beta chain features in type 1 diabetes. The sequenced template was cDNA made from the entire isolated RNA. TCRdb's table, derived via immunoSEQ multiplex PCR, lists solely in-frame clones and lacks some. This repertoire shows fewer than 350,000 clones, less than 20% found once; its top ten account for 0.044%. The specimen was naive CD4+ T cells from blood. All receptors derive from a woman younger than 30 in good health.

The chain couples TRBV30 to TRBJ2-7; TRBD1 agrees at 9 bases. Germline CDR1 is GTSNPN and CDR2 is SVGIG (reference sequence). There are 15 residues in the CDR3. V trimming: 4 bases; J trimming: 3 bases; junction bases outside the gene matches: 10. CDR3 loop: CAWTRPGQGYYEQYF. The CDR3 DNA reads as TGTGCCTGGACACGACCGGGACAGGGATACTACGAGCAGTACTTC.

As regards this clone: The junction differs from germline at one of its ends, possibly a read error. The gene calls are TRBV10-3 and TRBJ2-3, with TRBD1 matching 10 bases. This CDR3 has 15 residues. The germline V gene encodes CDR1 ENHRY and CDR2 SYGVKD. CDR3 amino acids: CAIRGQGVSKDTQYF. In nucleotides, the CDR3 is TGTGCCATCAGAGGACAGGGGGTCAGCAAAGATACGCAGTATTTT.

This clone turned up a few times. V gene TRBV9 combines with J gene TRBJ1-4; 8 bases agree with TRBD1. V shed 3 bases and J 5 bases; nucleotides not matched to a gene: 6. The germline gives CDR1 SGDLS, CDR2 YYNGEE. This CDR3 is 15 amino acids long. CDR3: CASSDRTGLNEKLFF. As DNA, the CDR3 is TGTGCCAGCAGCGATCGGACAGGGCTGAATGAAAAACTGTTTTTT.

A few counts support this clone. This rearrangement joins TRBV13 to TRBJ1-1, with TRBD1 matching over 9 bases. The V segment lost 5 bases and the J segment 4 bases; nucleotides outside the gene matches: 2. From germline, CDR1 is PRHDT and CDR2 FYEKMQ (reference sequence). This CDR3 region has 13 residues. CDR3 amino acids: CASSLDRGTEAFF. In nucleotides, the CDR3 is TGTGCCAGCAGCCTGGACAGGGGCACTGAAGCTTTCTTT.

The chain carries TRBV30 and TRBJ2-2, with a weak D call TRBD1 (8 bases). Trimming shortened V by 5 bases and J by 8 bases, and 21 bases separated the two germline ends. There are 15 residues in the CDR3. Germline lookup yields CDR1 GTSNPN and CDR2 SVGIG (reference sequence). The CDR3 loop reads CAWGPDRGGEGELFF. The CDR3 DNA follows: TGTGCCTGGGGACCCGACAGGGGAGGGGAAGGGGAGCTGTTTTTT.

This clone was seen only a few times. In DNA form, the CDR3 reads TGTGCCTGGAGCTCCTCCGGGACAGGGGTTTTGGGCACTGAAGCTTTCTTT. Amino acids: CAWSSSGTGVLGTEAFF. The J gene is TRBJ1-1, the V gene TRBV30; 10 bases line up with TRBD1. CDR3 size: 17 residues. Germline V gene sequence: CDR1 GTSNPN, CDR2 SVGIG (reference sequence). J lost 4 bases, V lost 3 bases, and 14 bases had no gene match. The variable domain in full, completed from reference TRBV30 and TRBJ1-1, reads SQTIHQWPATLVQPVGSPLSLECTVEGTSNPNLYWYRQAAGRGLQLLFYSVGIGQISSEVPQNLSASRPQDRQFILSSKKLLLSDSGFYLCAWSSSGTGVLGTEAFFGQGTRLTVV.

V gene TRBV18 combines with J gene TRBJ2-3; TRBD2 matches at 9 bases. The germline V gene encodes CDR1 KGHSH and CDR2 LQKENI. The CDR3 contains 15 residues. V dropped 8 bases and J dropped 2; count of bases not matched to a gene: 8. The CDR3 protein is CASRREGLATDTQYF. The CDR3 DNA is TGTGCCAGCCGTAGGGAGGGACTAGCCACAGATACGCAGTATTTT. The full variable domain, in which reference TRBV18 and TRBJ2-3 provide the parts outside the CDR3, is NAGVMQNPRHLVRRRGQEARLRCSPMKGHSHVYWYRQLPEEGLKFMVYLQKENIIDESGMPKERFSAEFPKEGPSILRIQQVVRGDSAAYFCASRREGLATDTQYFGPGTRLTVL.

The CDR3 sequence: CASSPRAGASSYEQYF. CDR3 nucleotides: TGTGCCAGCTCACCACGAGCGGGCGCGAGCTCCTACGAGCAGTACTTC. The chain combines TRBV18 with TRBJ2-7; D may be TRBD2 (6 bases). Looked up from germline, CDR1 is KGHSH and CDR2 is LQKENI. This CDR3 has 16 residues. The ends were cut back, 1 base at V and 0 bases at J, with 13 bases in the middle.

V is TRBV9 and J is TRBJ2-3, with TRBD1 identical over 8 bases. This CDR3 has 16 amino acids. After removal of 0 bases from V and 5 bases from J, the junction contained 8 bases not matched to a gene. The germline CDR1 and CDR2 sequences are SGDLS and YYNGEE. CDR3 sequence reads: CASSVVGQGGIDTQYF. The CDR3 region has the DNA TGTGCCAGCAGCGTAGTCGGACAGGGTGGGATAGATACGCAGTATTTT.

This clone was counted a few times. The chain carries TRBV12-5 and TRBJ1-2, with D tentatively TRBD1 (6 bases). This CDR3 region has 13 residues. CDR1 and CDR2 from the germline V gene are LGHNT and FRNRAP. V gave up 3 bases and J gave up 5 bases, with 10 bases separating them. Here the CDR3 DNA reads TGTGCTAGTGGTTTAGGACAGTTGTATGGCTACACCTTC. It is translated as CASGLGQLYGYTF.

The CDR3 region is CASSSINTGGEQYF. CDR3 in DNA: TGTGCCAGCAGTTCCATTAACACAGGGGGCGAGCAGTACTTC. This chain joins TRBV6-5 and TRBJ2-7; TRBD1 agrees at 8 bases. Germline V gives CDR1 MNHEY, CDR2 SVGAGI. Unmatched junction bases numbered 8, after V lost 4 bases and J lost 6 bases. This CDR3 is 14 amino acids long.

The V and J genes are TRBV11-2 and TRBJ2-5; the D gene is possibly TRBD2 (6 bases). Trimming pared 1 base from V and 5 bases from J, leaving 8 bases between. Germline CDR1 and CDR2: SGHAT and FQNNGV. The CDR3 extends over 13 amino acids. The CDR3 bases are TGTGCCAGCAGCTTAGCAGGGAGGGAGACCCAGTACTTC. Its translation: CASSLAGRETQYF.

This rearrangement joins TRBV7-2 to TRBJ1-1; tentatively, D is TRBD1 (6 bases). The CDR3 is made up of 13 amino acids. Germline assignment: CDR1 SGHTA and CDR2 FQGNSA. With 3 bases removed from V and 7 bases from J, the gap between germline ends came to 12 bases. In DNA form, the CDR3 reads TGTGCCAGCAGCTTCACAGGGAGTGTTGAAGCTTTCTTT. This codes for CASSFTGSVEAFF.

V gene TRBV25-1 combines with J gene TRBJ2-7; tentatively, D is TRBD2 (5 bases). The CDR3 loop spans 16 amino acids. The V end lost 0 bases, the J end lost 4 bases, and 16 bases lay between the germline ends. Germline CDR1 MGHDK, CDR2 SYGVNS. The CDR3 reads CASSEYRTRESYEQYF. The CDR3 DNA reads TGTGCCAGCAGTGAATACCGTACACGGGAATCTTACGAGCAGTACTTC.

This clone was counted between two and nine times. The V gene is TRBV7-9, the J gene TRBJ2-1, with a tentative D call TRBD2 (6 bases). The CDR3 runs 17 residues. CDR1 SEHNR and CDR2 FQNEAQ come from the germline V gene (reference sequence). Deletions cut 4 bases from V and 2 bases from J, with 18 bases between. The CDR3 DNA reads TGTGCCAGCAGCTCGCCAGGACGCGGGGTTCCCTACAATGAGCAGTTCTTC. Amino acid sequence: CASSSPGRGVPYNEQFF.

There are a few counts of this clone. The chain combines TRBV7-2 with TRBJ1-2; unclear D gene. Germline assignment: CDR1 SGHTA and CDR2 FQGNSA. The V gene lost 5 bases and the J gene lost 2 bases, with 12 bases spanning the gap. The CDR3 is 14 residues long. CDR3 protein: CASSPATENYGYTF. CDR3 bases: TGTGCCAGCAGCCCAGCGACCGAGAACTATGGCTACACCTTC.

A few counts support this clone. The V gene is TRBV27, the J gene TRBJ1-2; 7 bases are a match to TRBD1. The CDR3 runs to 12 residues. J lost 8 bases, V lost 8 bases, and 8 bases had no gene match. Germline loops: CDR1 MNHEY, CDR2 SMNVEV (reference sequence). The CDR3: CASFSTGRGYTF. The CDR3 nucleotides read TGTGCCAGCTTTTCGACAGGGAGGGGCTACACCTTC.

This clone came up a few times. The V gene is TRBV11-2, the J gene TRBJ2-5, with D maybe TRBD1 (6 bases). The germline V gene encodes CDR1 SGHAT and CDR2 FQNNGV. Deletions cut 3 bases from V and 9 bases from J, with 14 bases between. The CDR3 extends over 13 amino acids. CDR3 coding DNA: TGTGCCAGCAGCTTCCGGGACACCGTCCCCCAGTACTTC. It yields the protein CASSFRDTVPQYF.

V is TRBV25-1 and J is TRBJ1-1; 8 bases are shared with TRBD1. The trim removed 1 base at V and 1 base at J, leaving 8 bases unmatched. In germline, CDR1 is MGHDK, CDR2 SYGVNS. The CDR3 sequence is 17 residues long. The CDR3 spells CASSELATGAGNTEAFF. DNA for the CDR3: TGTGCCAGCAGTGAATTAGCGACAGGGGCTGGGAACACTGAAGCTTTCTTT. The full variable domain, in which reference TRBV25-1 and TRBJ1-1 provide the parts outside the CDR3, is EADIYQTPRYLVIGTGKKITLECSQTMGHDKMYWYQQDPGMELHLIHYSYGVNSTEKGDLSSESTVSRIRTEHFPLTLESARPSHTSQYLCASSELATGAGNTEAFFGQGTRLTVV.

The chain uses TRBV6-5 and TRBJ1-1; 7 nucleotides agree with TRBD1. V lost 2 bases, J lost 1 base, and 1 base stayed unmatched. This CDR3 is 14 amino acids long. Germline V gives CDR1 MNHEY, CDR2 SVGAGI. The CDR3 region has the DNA TGTGCCAGCAGTTACGCAGGGGGGAACACTGAAGCTTTCTTT. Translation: CASSYAGGNTEAFF.

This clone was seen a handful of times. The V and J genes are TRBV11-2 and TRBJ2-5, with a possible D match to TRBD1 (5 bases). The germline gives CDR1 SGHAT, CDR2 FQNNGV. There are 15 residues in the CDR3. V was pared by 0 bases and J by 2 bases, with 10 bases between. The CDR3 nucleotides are TGTGCCAGCAGCTTAGATCTAGACAGACAAGAGACCCAGTACTTC. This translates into CASSLDLDRQETQYF.

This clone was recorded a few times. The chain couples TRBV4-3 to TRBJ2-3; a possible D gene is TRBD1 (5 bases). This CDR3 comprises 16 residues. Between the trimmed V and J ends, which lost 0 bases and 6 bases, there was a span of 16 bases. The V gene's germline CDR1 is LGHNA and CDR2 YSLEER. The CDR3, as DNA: TGCGCCAGCAGCCAAGAATTCGCCCCTAAGGGGGATACGCAGTATTTT. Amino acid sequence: CASSQEFAPKGDTQYF.

CDR3 region: CASSLTRGRTEAFF. The CDR3 region has the DNA TGTGCCAGCAGCTTAACACGGGGTAGGACTGAAGCTTTCTTT. The V and J genes are TRBV11-1 and TRBJ1-1; the D is unclear. Trimming shortened V by 2 bases and J by 5 bases, and 12 bases separated the two germline ends. The CDR3 has 14 amino acids. From germline, CDR1 is SGHAT and CDR2 FQDESV (reference sequence). Drawing the rest from reference TRBV11-1 and TRBJ1-1, the complete variable domain is EAEVAQSPRYKITEKSQAVAFWCDPISGHATLYWYRQILGQGPELLVQFQDESVVDDSQLPKDRFSAERLKGVDSTLKIQPAELGDSAMYLCASSLTRGRTEAFFGQGTRLTVV.

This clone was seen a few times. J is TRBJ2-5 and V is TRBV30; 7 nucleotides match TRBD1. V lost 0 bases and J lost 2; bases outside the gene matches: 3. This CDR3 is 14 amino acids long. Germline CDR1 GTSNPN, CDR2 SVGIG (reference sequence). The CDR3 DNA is TGTGCCTGGAGTGTAGGGGGACAGCAAGAGACCCAGTACTTC. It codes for CAWSVGGQQETQYF.

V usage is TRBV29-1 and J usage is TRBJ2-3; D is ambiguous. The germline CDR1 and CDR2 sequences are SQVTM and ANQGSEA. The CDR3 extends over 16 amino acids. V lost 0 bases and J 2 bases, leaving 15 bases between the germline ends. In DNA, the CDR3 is TGCAGCGTTGAAGATCGGTATATCGAGGCCACAGATACGCAGTATTTT. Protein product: CSVEDRYIEATDTQYF.

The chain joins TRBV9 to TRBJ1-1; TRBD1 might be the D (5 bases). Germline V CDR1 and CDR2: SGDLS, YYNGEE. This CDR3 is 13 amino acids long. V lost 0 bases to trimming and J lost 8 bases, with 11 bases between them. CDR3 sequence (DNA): TGTGCCAGCAGCGTAGATGGGGCGTTCGAAGCTTTCTTT. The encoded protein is CASSVDGAFEAFF. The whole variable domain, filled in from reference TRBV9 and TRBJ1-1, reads DSGVTQTPKHLITATGQRVTLRCSPRSGDLSVYWYQQSLDQGLQFLIQYYNGEERAKGNILERFSAQQFPDLHSELNLSSLELGDSALYFCASSVDGAFEAFFGQGTRLTVV.

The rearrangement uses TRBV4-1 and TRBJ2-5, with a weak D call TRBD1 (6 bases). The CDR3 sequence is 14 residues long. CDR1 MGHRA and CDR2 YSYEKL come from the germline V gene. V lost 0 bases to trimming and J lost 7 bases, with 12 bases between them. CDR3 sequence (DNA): TGCGCCAGCAGCCAAGAAGGGGGAGCCGGGACCCAGTACTTC. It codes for CASSQEGGAGTQYF.

CDR3 amino acids: CASSPDRAFGTQYF. The CDR3 DNA reads as TGTGCCAGCAGCCCAGACAGGGCCTTCGGGACCCAGTACTTC. This chain links TRBV7-2 with TRBJ2-5; the match to TRBD1 covers 7 bases. Per germline, CDR1 SGHTA and CDR2 FQGNSA. The V and J ends lost 5 bases and 7 bases, in that order; junction bases with no gene match: 10. There are 14 residues in the CDR3.

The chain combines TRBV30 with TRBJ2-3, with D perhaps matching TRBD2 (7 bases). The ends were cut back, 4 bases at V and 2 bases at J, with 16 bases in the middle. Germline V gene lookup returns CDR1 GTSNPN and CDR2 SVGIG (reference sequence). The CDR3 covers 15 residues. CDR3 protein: CAWTRGGYYTDTQYF. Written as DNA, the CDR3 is TGTGCCTGGACCCGCGGGGGCTACTACACAGATACGCAGTATTTT.